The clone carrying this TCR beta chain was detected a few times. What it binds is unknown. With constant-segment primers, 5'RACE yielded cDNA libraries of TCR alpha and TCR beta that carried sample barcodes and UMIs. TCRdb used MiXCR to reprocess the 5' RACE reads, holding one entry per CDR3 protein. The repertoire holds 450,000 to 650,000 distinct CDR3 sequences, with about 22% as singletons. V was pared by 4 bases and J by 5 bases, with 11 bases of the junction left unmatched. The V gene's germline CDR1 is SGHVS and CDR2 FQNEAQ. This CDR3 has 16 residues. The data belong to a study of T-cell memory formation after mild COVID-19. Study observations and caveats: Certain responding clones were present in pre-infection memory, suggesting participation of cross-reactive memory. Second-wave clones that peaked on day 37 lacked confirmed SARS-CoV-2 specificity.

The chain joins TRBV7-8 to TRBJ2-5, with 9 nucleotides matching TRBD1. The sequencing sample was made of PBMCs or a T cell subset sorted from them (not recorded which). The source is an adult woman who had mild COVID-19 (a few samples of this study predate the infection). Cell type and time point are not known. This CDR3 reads CASSYGRDRARETQYF. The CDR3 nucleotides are TGTGCCAGCAGCTATGGCCGGGACAGGGCCAGGGAGACCCAGTACTTC.